The 16 T cell receptor beta chains listed next were all sequenced from one sample in a study of cytomegalovirus exposure and HLA in healthy donors. PCR amplification relied on 60 Vbeta primers (plus 13 Jbeta primers). Assay: immunoSEQ multiplex PCR; the TCRdb copy retains only in-frame clones and omits some. This sample has 200,000 to 250,000 clones, with around 80% found just once. The specimen was PBMCs. Receptors were obtained from a boy under 18 in good health and CMV-seronegative.

The V and J genes are TRBV10-3 and TRBJ1-1, with D possibly matching TRBD1 (5 bases). The CDR3 is 12 amino acids. Trimming shortened V by 0 bases and J by 11 bases, and 10 bases separated the two germline ends. CDR1 ENHRY and CDR2 SYGVKD come from the germline V gene. The CDR3 region is CAISESDKRAFF. The CDR3 nucleotides are TGTGCCATCAGTGAGTCGGACAAACGGGCTTTCTTT.

The genes are TRBV14 and TRBJ1-5, with no clear D. The CDR3 extends over 13 amino acids. V shed 0 bases and J shed 6 bases, with 6 bases lying between them. Germline CDR1 SGHDN, CDR2 FVKESK. The CDR3 loop is CASSQEEGQPQHF. As DNA, the CDR3 is TGTGCCAGCAGCCAAGAGGAGGGTCAGCCCCAGCATTTT.

The chain links TRBV5-5 to TRBJ1-5, with D maybe TRBD1 (5 bases). In germline, CDR1 is SGHKS, CDR2 YYEKEE (reference sequence). CDR3 size: 16 residues. Between the trimmed V and J ends, which lost 0 bases and 4 bases, there was a span of 14 bases. The CDR3 region has the DNA TGTGCCAGCAGCTTGGTCGTGGGACTTAATAATCAGCCCCAGCATTTT. Translating it yields CASSLVVGLNNQPQHF.

The rearrangement joins TRBV6-5 to TRBJ2-1; possibly TRBD2 for D (5 bases). The CDR3 has 14 amino acids. V lost 3 bases and J lost 12, with 18 bases in between. Germline V lookup: CDR1 MNHEY, CDR2 SVGAGI. Written as DNA, the CDR3 is TGTGCCAGCAGTTATTACGGGGTCGGTGTCGGGCAGTTCTTC. As protein: CASSYYGVGVGQFF.

This chain connects TRBV9 to TRBJ1-2, with D possibly being TRBD1 (5 bases). CDR1 is SGDLS and CDR2 is YYNGEE in the germline V gene. V dropped 1 base and J dropped 0 bases, with 16 bases sitting between them. This CDR3 spans 17 amino acids. The CDR3 loop reads CASSVMIGRATNYGYTF. The CDR3 DNA reads TGTGCCAGCAGCGTAATGATCGGCAGGGCGACTAACTATGGCTACACCTTC.

V usage is TRBV5-6 and J usage is TRBJ1-5, with unresolved D. Trimming removed 4 bases at V and 1 base at J, with 9 bases between. The CDR3 extends over 14 amino acids. CDR1 SGHDT and CDR2 YYEEEE come from the germline V gene. The CDR3 region is CASSRQMSNQPQHF. In DNA, the CDR3 is TGTGCCAGCAGCCGTCAGATGAGCAATCAGCCCCAGCATTTT.

The sample holds one count of this clone. Sequence at one end of the junction differs from germline and may be a read error. The chain joins TRBV7-7 to TRBJ2-7; 8 bases are a match to TRBD1. Germline V gene sequence: CDR1 SSHAT, CDR2 FNYEAQ (reference sequence). The CDR3 loop spans 13 amino acids. CDR3 region: CASSPDRGDEQYF. In nucleotides, the CDR3 is TGTGCTAGCAGCCCCGACAGGGGTGACGAGCAGTACTTC.

The chain employs TRBV6-1 and TRBJ2-7; TRBD1 agrees at 7 bases. Germline V CDR1 and CDR2: MNHNS, SASEGT. The CDR3 length is 13 residues. The junction had 4 bases not matched to a gene; V was cut back by 5 bases and J by 3 bases. CDR3 DNA: TGTGCCAGCAGTAGAGGGGACAGCTACGAGCAGTACTTC. Translated: CASSRGDSYEQYF.

The sample holds a few counts of this clone. V usage is TRBV27 and J usage is TRBJ2-2; weak D call: TRBD2 (6 bases). Germline V lookup: CDR1 MNHEY, CDR2 SMNVEV (reference sequence). The CDR3 spans 16 residues. V lost 6 bases and J lost 2, with 16 bases in between. The CDR3 coding sequence is TGTGCCAGCAGCTTTGGGACTCCCGACAACACCGGGGAGCTGTTTTTT. Protein sequence: CASSFGTPDNTGELFF.

This chain links TRBV7-2 with TRBJ2-1; 7 bases map to TRBD1. Per the germline V gene, CDR1 is SGHTA and CDR2 is FQGNSA. CDR3 length: 15 residues. The V and J ends lost 1 base and 7 bases, in that order; junction bases with no gene match: 7. CDR3 sequence reads: CASSLDRGPQNEQFF. The CDR3 DNA reads TGTGCCAGCAGCTTAGACAGGGGACCACAGAATGAGCAGTTCTTC.

The V gene is TRBV29-1, the J gene TRBJ1-4, with a weak D call TRBD1 (5 bases). Trimming cost V 4 bases and J 12 bases, with 9 bases left between them. The CDR3 is 10 amino acids. Germline V gene lookup returns CDR1 SQVTM and CDR2 ANQGSEA. The CDR3 spells CSVGGAELFF. Here the CDR3 DNA reads TGCAGCGTTGGTGGGGCCGAACTGTTTTTT. Based on the CDR3 plus reference TRBV29-1 and TRBJ1-4, the full variable domain is SAVISQKPSRDICQRGTSLTIQCQVDSQVTMMFWYRQQPGQSLTLIATANQGSEATYESGFVIDKFPISRPNLTFSTLTVSNMSPEDSSIYLCSVGGAELFFGSGTQLSVL.

The V call is TRBV11-3, the J call TRBJ2-7, with TRBD2 matching 7 bases. The V gene end was trimmed by 6 bases and the J gene end by 7 bases; junction bases not matched to a gene: 12. The CDR3 spans 14 residues. In germline, CDR1 is SGHNT, CDR2 YENEEA. The CDR3 protein is CASRQRGWVGEQYF. The CDR3 nucleotides are TGTGCCAGCAGGCAGCGGGGCTGGGTTGGTGAGCAGTACTTC.

This clone has a handful of counts. The CDR3 region has the DNA TGTGCCAGCACCGCCTCTACGGGGGGCTCCGGAAACACCATATATTTT. This encodes CASTASTGGSGNTIYF. The chain is built from TRBV6-6 and TRBJ1-3, with D possibly being TRBD1 (6 bases). Germline V gene sequence: CDR1 MNHNY, CDR2 SVGAGI (reference sequence). V was shortened by 7 bases and J by 4 bases, with 20 bases between the two germline ends. The CDR3 runs to 16 residues.

The V and J genes are TRBV30 and TRBJ2-7; 7 bases agree with TRBD1. There are 13 residues in the CDR3. V was clipped by 5 bases and J by 4 bases; unmatched bases: 8. Per germline, CDR1 GTSNPN and CDR2 SVGIG (reference sequence). DNA for the CDR3: TGTGCCTGGGATTCCGGGACAGAGTACGAGCAGTACTTC. This translates into CAWDSGTEYEQYF.

This sequence joins TRBV5-1 and TRBJ2-1, with a possible D match to TRBD1 (6 bases). Germline V gives CDR1 SGHRS, CDR2 YFSETQ. V lost 4 bases and J 4 bases, leaving 15 bases between the germline ends. The CDR3 has 15 amino acids. CDR3 loop: CASSAGQPVYNEQFF. In DNA, the CDR3 is TGCGCCAGCAGCGCCGGACAGCCTGTGTACAATGAGCAGTTCTTC.

In DNA form, the CDR3 reads TGTGCCAGCAGCTTAAGGTCGGGTGCTAACTATGGCTACACCTTC. It yields the protein CASSLRSGANYGYTF. The chain employs TRBV7-2 and TRBJ1-2; no reliable D call. With 2 bases removed from V and 0 bases from J, the gap between germline ends came to 10 bases. The CDR3 spans 15 residues. Germline V gene sequence: CDR1 SGHTA, CDR2 FQGNSA.